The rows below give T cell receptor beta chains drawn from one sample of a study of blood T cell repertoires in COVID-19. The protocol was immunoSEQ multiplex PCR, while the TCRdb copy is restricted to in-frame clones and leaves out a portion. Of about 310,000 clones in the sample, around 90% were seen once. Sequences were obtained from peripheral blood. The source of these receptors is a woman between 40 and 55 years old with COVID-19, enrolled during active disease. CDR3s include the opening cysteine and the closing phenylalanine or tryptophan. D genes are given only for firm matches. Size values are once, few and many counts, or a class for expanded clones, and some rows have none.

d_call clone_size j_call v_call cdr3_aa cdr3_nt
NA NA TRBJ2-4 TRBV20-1 CSASKDYSTDIQYF TGCAGTGCTAGTAAAGATTATAGTACAGACATTCAGTACTTC
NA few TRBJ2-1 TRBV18 CASSPISGTDNEQFF TGTGCCAGCTCACCGATATCTGGAACAGACAATGAGCAGTTCTTC
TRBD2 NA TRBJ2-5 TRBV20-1 CSASPTLGLAGGQTQYF TGCAGTGCTAGTCCAACCCTCGGACTAGCGGGAGGGCAGACCCAGTACTTC
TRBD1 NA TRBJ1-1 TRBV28 CASSHLRQGIGVFGTEAFF TGTGCCAGCAGCCACCTACGACAGGGCATAGGAGTGTTTGGCACTGAAGCTTTCTTT
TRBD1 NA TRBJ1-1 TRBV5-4 CASSLAREGAGTEAFF TGTGCCAGCAGCTTGGCCCGGGAGGGGGCCGGGACTGAAGCTTTCTTT
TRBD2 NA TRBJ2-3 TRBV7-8 CASSPRSLAGGVGTQYF TGTGCCAGCAGCCCCCGTTCTCTAGCGGGGGGGGTTGGTACGCAGTATTTT
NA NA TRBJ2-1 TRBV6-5 CASSYGVGGEQFF TGTGCCAGCAGTTACGGGGTCGGGGGTGAGCAGTTCTTC
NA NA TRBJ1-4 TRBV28 CASSLIQDNEKLFF TGTGCCAGCAGTTTAATACAGGACAACGAAAAACTGTTTTTT
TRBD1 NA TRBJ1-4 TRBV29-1 CSVTGGTTNEKLFF TGCAGCGTTACAGGGGGTACTACTAATGAAAAACTGTTTTTT
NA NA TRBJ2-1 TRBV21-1 CASPSQGLEQFF TGTGCCAGCCCCTCACAGGGTCTTGAGCAGTTCTTC
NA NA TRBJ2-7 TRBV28 CASSAYRSSYEQYF TGTGCCAGCAGTGCATACAGGAGCTCCTACGAGCAGTACTTC
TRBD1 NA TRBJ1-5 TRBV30 CAWSQDRVVGQPQHF TGTGCCTGGAGTCAGGACAGGGTCGTGGGACAGCCCCAGCATTTT
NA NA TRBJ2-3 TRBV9 CASSSSTDTQYF TGTGCCAGCAGCTCTAGCACAGATACGCAGTATTTT
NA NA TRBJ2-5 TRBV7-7 CASSYIGETQYF TGTGCTAGCAGTTACATCGGGGAGACCCAGTACTTC
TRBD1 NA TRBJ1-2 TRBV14 CASSGHPGQANYGYTF TGTGCCAGCAGCGGTCATCCGGGACAGGCTAACTATGGCTACACCTTC
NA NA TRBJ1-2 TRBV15 CATSRVGAPGGYGYTF TGTGCCACCAGCAGAGTCGGTGCCCCGGGAGGCTATGGCTACACCTTC
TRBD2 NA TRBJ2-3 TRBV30 CAWKGTTVGNTQYF TGTGCCTGGAAAGGGACTACCGTGGGGAATACGCAGTATTTT
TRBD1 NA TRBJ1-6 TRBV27 CASRLIPTGFGNSPLHF TGTGCCAGCCGTTTAATACCGACAGGGTTTGGTAATTCACCCCTCCACTTT
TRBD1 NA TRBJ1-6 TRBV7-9 CASSKAGTGKTSPLHF TGTGCCAGCAGCAAGGCCGGGACAGGGAAGACTTCACCCCTCCACTTT
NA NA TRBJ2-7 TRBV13 CASSRDSYEQYF TGTGCCAGCAGCCGGGACTCCTACGAGCAGTACTTC
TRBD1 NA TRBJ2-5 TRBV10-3 CAISQGAETQYF TGTGCCATCAGTCAGGGGGCCGAGACCCAGTACTTC
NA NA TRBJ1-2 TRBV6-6 CASSYGRGGYTF TGTGCCAGCAGTTACGGGAGGGGGGGCTACACCTTC
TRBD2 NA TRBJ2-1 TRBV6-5 CASSLNSGTYNEQFF TGTGCCAGCAGTCTTAATAGCGGGACCTACAATGAGCAGTTCTTC
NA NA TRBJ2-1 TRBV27 CASSFNLNNEQFF TGTGCCAGCAGTTTCAATCTAAACAATGAGCAGTTCTTC
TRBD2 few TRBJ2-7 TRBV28 CASSYNSGRASEQYF TGTGCCAGCAGTTACAATAGCGGGAGGGCCTCCGAGCAGTACTTC
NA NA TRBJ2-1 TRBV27 CASIGVRNNEQFF TGTGCCAGCATAGGAGTACGCAACAATGAGCAGTTCTTC
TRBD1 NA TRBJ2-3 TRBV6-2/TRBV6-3 CASSYNPRTGPTDTQYF TGTGCCAGCAGTTACAATCCCAGGACAGGGCCCACAGATACGCAGTATTTT
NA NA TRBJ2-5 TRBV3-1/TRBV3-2 CASSRASDQETQYF TGTGCCAGCAGCCGAGCTAGCGACCAAGAGACCCAGTACTTC
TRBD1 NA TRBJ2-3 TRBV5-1 CASSSEGRQGMEDTQYF TGCGCCAGCAGCTCCGAGGGGCGACAGGGGATGGAAGATACGCAGTATTTT
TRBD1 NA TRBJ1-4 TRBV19 CASSISRTGREKLFF TGTGCCAGTAGTATTAGCCGGACAGGCCGGGAAAAACTGTTTTTT
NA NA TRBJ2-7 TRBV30 CAWSRSSYEQYF TGTGCCTGGAGTAGGAGCTCCTACGAGCAGTACTTC
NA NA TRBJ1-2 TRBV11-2 CASSLSAQLLYGYTF TGTGCCAGCAGCTTATCGGCACAGCTCCTGTATGGCTACACCTTC
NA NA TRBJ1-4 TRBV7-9 CASSLYATNEKLFF TGTGCCAGCAGCTTATATGCAACTAATGAAAAACTGTTTTTT
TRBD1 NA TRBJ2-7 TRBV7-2 CASSLVGQGSYEQYF TGTGCCAGCAGCTTAGTGGGACAGGGATCCTACGAGCAGTACTTC
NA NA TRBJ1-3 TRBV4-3 CASSQNIASGNTIYF TGCGCCAGCAGCCAAAACATAGCCTCTGGAAACACCATATATTTT
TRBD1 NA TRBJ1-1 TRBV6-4 CASRDRGITEAFF TGTGCCAGCAGGGACAGGGGTATCACTGAAGCTTTCTTT
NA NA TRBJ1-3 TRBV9 CASSVDARASGNTIYF TGTGCCAGCAGCGTAGATGCCAGGGCCTCTGGAAACACCATATATTTT
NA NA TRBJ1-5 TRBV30 CAWSGQSNQPQHF TGTGCCTGGAGTGGACAGAGTAATCAGCCCCAGCATTTT
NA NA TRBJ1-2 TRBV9 CASSSGLSYGYTF TGTGCCAGCAGCTCTGGACTGAGCTATGGCTACACCTTC
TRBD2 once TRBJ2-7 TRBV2 CASRPPGTSGRAVEQYF TGTGCCAGCAGACCCCCAGGGACTAGCGGGAGGGCGGTCGAGCAGTACTTC
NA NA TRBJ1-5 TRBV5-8 CASSFIQGSNQPQHF TGTGCCAGCAGCTTTATACAGGGAAGCAATCAGCCCCAGCATTTT
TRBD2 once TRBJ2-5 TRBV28 CASSLTSSGETQYF TGTGCCAGCAGTTTGACTAGCTCAGGTGAGACCCAGTACTTC
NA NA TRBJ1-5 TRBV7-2 CASRVDRLSNQPQHF TGTGCCAGCAGAGTGGACAGACTTAGCAATCAGCCCCAGCATTTT
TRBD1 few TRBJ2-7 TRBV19 CASSIVGQGPYEQYF TGTGCCAGTAGTATAGTGGGACAGGGGCCCTACGAGCAGTACTTC